This T cell receptor (beta chain) originates from a study of ipilimumab plus nivolumab after autologous stem cell transplantation. Study at large: Median doses per patient: 4 or 5 ipilimumab, 7 or 8 nivolumab.

The data were produced by immunoSEQ multiplex PCR, yet TCRdb's version contains in-frame clones alone and is incomplete. Seen here are tens of thousands of clones, 75% to 85% observed once, and the top ten hold around 2%. This clone was found a few times. Patients got 3 mg/kg IV nivolumab weeks 1, 4, 7, 10, then biweekly through week 26. In germline, CDR1 is SGHRS, CDR2 YFSETQ. The CDR3 totals 16 residues. V lost 3 bases and J lost 1, with 16 bases in between. The starting material was PBMCs, obtained in a trial of ipilimumab plus nivolumab as post-transplant consolidation. The TCR sequence derives from a male donor with diffuse large B-cell lymphoma. The rearrangement links TRBV5-1 to TRBJ2-5; D may correspond to TRBD1 or TRBD2 (6 bases each). The CDR3 loop reads CASSSGRTVSQETQYF. In DNA, the CDR3 is TGCGCCAGCAGCTCAGGGAGGACAGTATCCCAAGAGACCCAGTACTTC.